These T cell receptor beta chains were read from a single sample in a study of blood T cell repertoires in COVID-19. Using immunoSEQ multiplex PCR, the repertoire was profiled, and TCRdb retains in-frame clones only, with some absent. The data hold some 510,000 clones, with 85% to 90% observed a single time. Sequenced material: PBMCs or T cells enriched from blood (not recorded which). Receptors were obtained from a woman aged 40 to 50 who had recovered from COVID-19. The CDR3 runs from the conserved cysteine through the conserved F or W. D genes are given only for firm matches. A row's size may be missing; if present it is once, few, many or a size class.

TRBV11-2	-	TRBJ2-5	-	13	TGTGCCAGCAGCTTGGACCTGTCCGGGGCCCAGTACTTC	CASSLDLSGAQYF
TRBV5-1	-	TRBJ2-7	-	15	TGCGCCAGCAGCTTGTTTGGAGGGCGAGGCTACGAGCAGTACTTC	CASSLFGGRGYEQYF
TRBV29-1	once	TRBJ2-7	TRBD1	13	TGCAGCGTCCGGACACAGGGGATCTACGAGCAGTACTTC	CSVRTQGIYEQYF
TRBV10-3	-	TRBJ1-5	-	19	TGTGCCATCAGTGAGGTAGGCGCAGGGCCCATAAGAAGCAATCAGCCCCAGCATTTT	CAISEVGAGPIRSNQPQHF
TRBV28	once	TRBJ1-5	TRBD1	14	TGTGCCAGCAGGGCTCCGGGACAGCATCAGCCCCAGCATTTT	CASRAPGQHQPQHF
TRBV6-2/TRBV6-3	-	TRBJ2-7	TRBD2	15	TGTGCCAGCAGTCTAGCTAGCGGGAGTTCCTACGAGCAGTACTTC	CASSLASGSSYEQYF
TRBV5-6	-	TRBJ1-4	-	17	TGTGCCAGCAGCCGTACTAAATCCAGTGGAACTAATGAAAAACTGTTTTTT	CASSRTKSSGTNEKLFF
TRBV18	-	TRBJ1-1	-	15	TGTGCCAGCTCACCAAGCGGGGGGAAGAACACTGAAGCTTTCTTT	CASSPSGGKNTEAFF
TRBV6-5	-	TRBJ1-6	-	16	TGTGCCAGCAGTTACTCGATTGGTCCCCGGGTTTCACCCCTCCACTTT	CASSYSIGPRVSPLHF
TRBV6-5	-	TRBJ2-1	TRBD2	14	TGTGCCAGCATGGTCACTAGCGGGAGGAATGAGCAGTTCTTC	CASMVTSGRNEQFF
TRBV5-1	-	TRBJ1-2	TRBD1	18	TGCGCCAGCAGCTGGGACAGGGGGCCTTCCCGGTCTAACTATGGCTACACCTTC	CASSWDRGPSRSNYGYTF
TRBV6-6	-	TRBJ2-4	TRBD2	15	TGTGCCAGCAGCACGGGACTAGCGTACAAAAACATTCAGTACTTC	CASSTGLAYKNIQYF
TRBV18	once	TRBJ2-5	TRBD2	13	TGTGCCAGCTCACAGACTAGCGGAGAGACCCAGTACTTC	CASSQTSGETQYF
TRBV28	-	TRBJ1-2	-	12	TGTGCCAGCAGTTTGGGTTTGGGGGACTTCTTCTTC	CASSLGLGDFFF
TRBV19	-	TRBJ1-2	-	11	TGTGCCAGTAGTATGGCCTATGGCTACACCTTC	CASSMAYGYTF
TRBV6-1	-	TRBJ2-1	-	15	TGTGCCAGCAGTGAAAGGCGGGGGCGCATGGATGAGCAGTTCTTC	CASSERRGRMDEQFF
TRBV18	-	TRBJ1-3	-	14	TGTGCCAGCTCACCAAGACAGGATAGAGACACCATATATTTT	CASSPRQDRDTIYF
TRBV28	-	TRBJ1-5	TRBD1	14	TGTGCCAGCAGTGCCGGGACAGCGGATCAGCCCCAGCATTTT	CASSAGTADQPQHF
TRBV5-1	once	TRBJ2-3	-	15	TGCGCCAGCAGCTTGATCGGCCCTAGTGAAGATACGCAGTATTTT	CASSLIGPSEDTQYF
TRBV29-1	-	TRBJ2-3	-	14	TGCAGCGTTGCATACGGCGGGCGTACAGATACGCAGTATTTT	CSVAYGGRTDTQYF
TRBV11-2	-	TRBJ1-4	TRBD1	13	TGTGCCAGCAGCTTACGGGACAGCCAAAAACTGTTTTTT	CASSLRDSQKLFF
TRBV30	-	TRBJ2-2	TRBD2	16	TGTGCCTGGAGGGGAAGGACTAGGCACCGCGCCGGGGAGCTGTTTTTT	CAWRGRTRHRAGELFF
TRBV7-2	-	TRBJ1-5	-	18	TGTGCCAGCAGCTTAGGCAGGGTCGGGGGATCTCACAATCAGCCCCAGCATTTT	CASSLGRVGGSHNQPQHF
TRBV2	-	TRBJ2-2	TRBD2	15	TGTGCCAGCCGGGTGGGACTAGCGGGAACCGGGGAGCTGTTTTTT	CASRVGLAGTGELFF
TRBV5-8	-	TRBJ2-7	-	12	TGTGCCAGCAGCTGGGAGGAGGACGAGCAGTACTTC	CASSWEEDEQYF
TRBV6-5	-	TRBJ1-6	TRBD1	14	TGTGCCAGCATGAAGGGGGCGGTCAATTCACCCCTCCACTTT	CASMKGAVNSPLHF
TRBV5-8	-	TRBJ1-1	TRBD1	18	TGTGCCAGCAGCTTGGTAGTAGCGCCAGGGGGTATGAACACTGAAGCTTTCTTT	CASSLVVAPGGMNTEAFF
TRBV4-2	-	TRBJ2-5	-	16	TGTGCCAGCAGCCAAGATTCCCCGGGGAGAGGAGAGACCCAGTACTTC	CASSQDSPGRGETQYF
TRBV4-3	-	TRBJ2-5	TRBD1	14	TGCGCCAGCAGCCAAGTTAGGGGGCGTTGGCCCCAGTACTTC	CASSQVRGRWPQYF
TRBV27	-	TRBJ1-3	TRBD1	17	TGTGCCAGCAGTCCGGGACAGGGGTTCGCCTTTGGAAACACCATATATTTT	CASSPGQGFAFGNTIYF
TRBV7-9	-	TRBJ2-7	TRBD1	17	TGTGCCAGCAGCTCGAGGGGACAGGGCCCCTACACCTACGAGCAGTACTTC	CASSSRGQGPYTYEQYF
TRBV10-3	-	TRBJ1-3	TRBD1	14	TGTGCCATAGGGACAGGGGGCCGGAGAAACACCATATATTTT	CAIGTGGRRNTIYF
TRBV6-2/TRBV6-3	-	TRBJ2-7	TRBD1	13	TGTGCCAGCAGTTACTCGATTGACAGGGCAAGGTACTTC	CASSYSIDRARYF
TRBV30	-	TRBJ1-1	TRBD1	16	TGTGCCTGGATACGTTATCGTTCCGGGACAGGGGTTGAAGCTTTCTTT	CAWIRYRSGTGVEAFF